The 21 T cell receptor beta chains below were found in one sample sequenced in a study of blood T cell repertoires in COVID-19. Method: immunoSEQ multiplex PCR; TCRdb's copy keeps in-frame clones and lacks some. This table has around 140,000 clones, approximately 82% appearing once. What was sequenced was peripheral blood. These receptors all come from a man in his sixties with active or convalescent COVID-19.

The rearrangement joins TRBV11-2 to TRBJ2-7; 10 nucleotides line up with TRBD2. This CDR3 is 16 amino acids long. Germline V gene sequence: CDR1 SGHAT, CDR2 FQNNGV. V trimming: 0 bases; J trimming: 4 bases; junction bases outside the gene matches: 6. The CDR3 is CASSLDLLAGDYEQYV. CDR3 coding DNA: TGTGCCAGCAGCTTAGATCTCCTAGCGGGAGATTACGAGCAGTACGTC.

J is TRBJ1-3 and V is TRBV6-4, with D perhaps TRBD1 (6 bases). This CDR3 region has 20 residues. Germline CDR1 MRHNA, CDR2 SNTAGT. V was pared by 2 bases and J by 0 bases, with 23 bases between. CDR3 sequence reads: CASSDHTQNRAGASGNTIYF. The CDR3 nucleotides read TGTGCCAGCAGTGACCACACCCAAAACCGCGCGGGGGCCTCTGGAAACACCATATATTTT.

This rearrangement joins TRBV6-6 to TRBJ2-7; 7 nucleotides match TRBD1. Germline-derived CDR1 and CDR2 are MNHNY and SVGAGI (reference sequence). Losses at the gene ends were 2 bases for V and 5 bases for J; bases not matched to a gene: 6. The CDR3 has 14 residues. For the CDR3, the DNA is TGTGCCAGCAGTTACCCAGACAGGGTCGACGAGCAGTACTTC. This encodes CASSYPDRVDEQYF.

The J gene is TRBJ2-7, the V gene TRBV15; unclear D gene. Looked up from germline, CDR1 is LNHNV and CDR2 is YYDKDF (reference sequence). The V end was cut by 0 bases, the J end by 7 bases, with 13 bases between. CDR3 length: 14 residues. CDR3 amino acids: CATSRDQGGFEQYF. The CDR3 DNA is TGTGCCACCAGCAGAGATCAAGGCGGCTTTGAGCAGTACTTC.

There are a few counts of this clone. The V call is TRBV28, the J call TRBJ1-5; TRBD1 is a possible D gene (5 bases). CDR3 length: 14 residues. CDR1 and CDR2 (germline): MDHEN, SYDVKM. Trimming left V 6 bases short and J 8 bases short, with 17 bases between. CDR3 loop: CASSRGAGVEPQHF. CDR3 DNA: TGTGCCAGCAGCCGCGGGGCTGGCGTGGAGCCCCAGCATTTT.

The chain recombines TRBV14 with TRBJ1-2; D is unclear. V lost 0 bases and J 7 bases, leaving 15 bases between the germline ends. There are 15 residues in the CDR3. The V gene's germline CDR1 is SGHDN and CDR2 FVKESK. CDR3 bases: TGTGCCAGCAGCCAAGAAGTCTCGGGGTGGGGTGGCTACACCTTC. Translated, it gives CASSQEVSGWGGYTF.

This clone was found a few times. The V and J genes are TRBV6-2 or TRBV6-3 and TRBJ2-6, with D possibly TRBD1 on 6 matching bases. Germline assignment: CDR1 MNHEY and CDR2 SVGEGT. This CDR3 is 17 amino acids long. Trimming took off 5 bases at V and 0 bases at J, with 14 bases between the two ends. The CDR3 loop is CASSDDRFGSGANVLTF. CDR3 nucleotide sequence: TGTGCCAGCAGTGACGACAGGTTTGGCTCTGGGGCCAACGTCCTGACTTTC.

The genes are TRBV15 and TRBJ1-1; D perhaps matches TRBD1 (6 bases). Trimming pared 6 bases from V and 4 bases from J, leaving 18 bases between. Germline-derived CDR1 and CDR2 are LNHNV and YYDKDF (reference sequence). The length of the CDR3 is 15 residues. The CDR3 here is CATRVGGFLGTEAFF. Written as DNA, the CDR3 is TGTGCCACCAGAGTAGGGGGTTTCTTGGGCACTGAAGCTTTCTTT.

CDR3 sequence reads: CAWSPLADNEQFF. The CDR3 region has the DNA TGTGCCTGGAGCCCTCTGGCTGACAATGAGCAGTTCTTC. V is TRBV30 and J is TRBJ2-1, with D unresolved. The CDR3 runs to 13 residues. Germline V gene sequence: CDR1 GTSNPN, CDR2 SVGIG (reference sequence). Trimming took 3 bases from V and 5 from J, leaving 11 bases between them.

The J gene is TRBJ1-2, the V gene TRBV5-5, with TRBD1 matching 7 bases. V shed 2 bases and J 1 base; nucleotides not matched to a gene: 5. Germline CDR1 is SGHKS and CDR2 is YYEKEE (reference sequence). The CDR3 is 15 amino acids. This CDR3 reads CASSLGTVLNYGYTF. The CDR3 DNA follows: TGTGCCAGCAGCTTAGGGACAGTACTTAACTATGGCTACACCTTC.

The chain uses TRBV6-2 or TRBV6-3 and TRBJ2-2; 9 positions agree with TRBD2. Germline V gene lookup returns CDR1 MNHEY and CDR2 SVGEGT. This CDR3 has 16 residues. Trimming removed 5 bases from V and 1 base from J; junction bases left unmatched: 5. The CDR3 bases are TGTGCCAGCAGTAAAGGACTAGCGCTGAACACCGGGGAGCTGTTTTTT. Encoded protein: CASSKGLALNTGELFF.

This chain uses TRBV9 with TRBJ2-3, with D perhaps TRBD2 (6 bases). CDR1 is SGDLS and CDR2 is YYNGEE in the germline V gene. CDR3 length: 15 residues. Trimming pared 3 bases from V and 9 bases from J, leaving 20 bases between. The CDR3 DNA follows: TGTGCCAGCAGCGAGGCGGGTGGAGGGCAGGGAACGCAGTATTTT. Amino acids: CASSEAGGGQGTQYF.

The chain couples TRBV30 to TRBJ2-5; tentative D call: TRBD1 (6 bases). Germline-derived CDR1 and CDR2 are GTSNPN and SVGIG (reference sequence). There are 12 residues in the CDR3. V was pared by 2 bases and J by 7 bases, with 11 bases between. This CDR3 reads CAWSTGSGTQYF. The CDR3 DNA is TGTGCCTGGAGTACAGGGTCAGGGACCCAGTACTTC. Using reference TRBV30 and TRBJ2-5 for the parts outside the CDR3, the full variable domain is SQTIHQWPATLVQPVGSPLSLECTVEGTSNPNLYWYRQAAGRGLQLLFYSVGIGQISSEVPQNLSASRPQDRQFILSSKKLLLSDSGFYLCAWSTGSGTQYFGPGTRLLVL.

This clone has a handful of counts. CDR3 protein: CATIPDRENTEAFF. Here the CDR3 DNA reads TGTGCCACCATTCCTGACAGGGAGAACACTGAAGCTTTCTTT. The chain couples TRBV15 to TRBJ1-1, with TRBD1 matching 7 bases. Germline lookup yields CDR1 LNHNV and CDR2 YYDKDF (reference sequence). The V segment lost 7 bases and the J segment 1 base; nucleotides outside the gene matches: 6. The CDR3 covers 14 residues.

The chain combines TRBV10-3 with TRBJ2-3, with 7 bases aligning to TRBD1. With V trimmed by 1 base and J by 2 bases, 6 bases remained unmatched. CDR3 length equals 16 residues. Looked up from germline, CDR1 is ENHRY and CDR2 is SYGVKD. In nucleotides, the CDR3 is TGTGCCATCAGTGAGTTACAGGGGTTCCCCACAGATACGCAGTATTTT. Translation: CAISELQGFPTDTQYF.

The rearrangement uses TRBV9 and TRBJ1-6; the D is unclear. V was trimmed by 3 bases and J by 6 bases, leaving 10 bases between them. Germline lookup yields CDR1 SGDLS and CDR2 YYNGEE. The CDR3 contains 14 residues. The CDR3 sequence is CASSEEVANSPLHF. The CDR3, as DNA: TGTGCCAGCAGCGAGGAGGTAGCTAATTCACCCCTCCACTTT.

The chain is built from TRBV4-3 and TRBJ1-1; tentatively, D is TRBD1 (6 bases). The V gene lost 2 bases and the J gene lost 1 base, with 8 bases spanning the gap. This CDR3 is built from 14 residues. Germline V gene sequence: CDR1 LGHNA, CDR2 YSLEER. CDR3 residues: CASSQTDRNTEAFF. The DNA of the CDR3 is TGCGCCAGCAGCCAAACGGACAGGAACACTGAAGCTTTCTTT.

With respect to this clone: Within the sample, other DNA sequences also encode this same CDR3. The gene calls are TRBV7-2 and TRBJ1-6; the match to TRBD1 covers 7 bases. Germline V CDR1 and CDR2: SGHTA, FQGNSA. Unmatched junction bases numbered 5, after V lost 1 base and J lost 5 bases. The CDR3 sequence is 16 residues long. CDR3 protein: CASSLGGTGDNSPLHF. The CDR3 coding sequence is TGTGCCAGCAGCTTAGGAGGCACAGGGGATAATTCACCCCTCCACTTT.

This sequence joins TRBV3-1 (or the pseudogene TRBV3-2) and TRBJ2-2; 9 bases align to TRBD2. The CDR3 spans 16 residues. The J segment lost 5 bases and the V segment lost 0 bases, leaving 4 bases of the junction unmatched. Per germline, CDR1 LGHDT and CDR2 YNNKEL (reference sequence). In DNA, the CDR3 is TGTGCCAGCAGCCAAGATTTCCTAGCGGGGACCGGGGAGCTGTTTTTT. It yields the protein CASSQDFLAGTGELFF.

This clone was counted once. The V call is TRBV6-5, the J call TRBJ2-7, with D possibly TRBD1 on 6 matching bases. Germline CDR1 reads MNHEY; CDR2 reads SVGAGI. The CDR3 totals 15 residues. The V gene lost 5 bases and the J gene lost 0 bases, with 14 bases spanning the gap. This chain's CDR3 is CASSRTGPNSYEQYV. The CDR3 region has the DNA TGTGCCAGCAGTCGCACAGGGCCCAACTCCTACGAGCAGTACGTC.

The chain joins TRBV7-2 to TRBJ1-5; TRBD1 is a possible D gene (5 bases). Trimming shortened V by 8 bases and J by 7 bases, and 15 bases separated the two germline ends. This CDR3 contains 13 residues. Germline V gene sequence: CDR1 SGHTA, CDR2 FQGNSA. Written as DNA, the CDR3 is TGTGCCAGCGTCGATCAGGGTCGACAGCCCCAGCATTTT. As protein: CASVDQGRQPQHF.